This T cell receptor (beta chain) originates from a study of T-cell memory formation after mild COVID-19. This CDR3 contains 14 residues. TCRdb itself ran the 5' RACE reads through MiXCR, one entry per CDR3 protein. The sample yields about 290,000 distinct CDR3 sequences, around a sixth seen once. About this clonotype: A much larger clone differs by one base, so this may be a read error.

Sequencing used PBMCs or a T cell subset sorted from them (not recorded which). This TCR was recovered from a man between 18 and 29 years old who had mild COVID-19 (a few samples of this study predate the infection). Cell type and time point are not known. The chain combines TRBV12-3 or TRBV12-4 with TRBJ2-5; 9 bases fit TRBD1. This CDR3 reads CASSPGQGGETQDF. The CDR3 DNA sequence: TGTGCCAGCAGCCCGGGACAGGGAGGAGAGACCCAGGACTTC.